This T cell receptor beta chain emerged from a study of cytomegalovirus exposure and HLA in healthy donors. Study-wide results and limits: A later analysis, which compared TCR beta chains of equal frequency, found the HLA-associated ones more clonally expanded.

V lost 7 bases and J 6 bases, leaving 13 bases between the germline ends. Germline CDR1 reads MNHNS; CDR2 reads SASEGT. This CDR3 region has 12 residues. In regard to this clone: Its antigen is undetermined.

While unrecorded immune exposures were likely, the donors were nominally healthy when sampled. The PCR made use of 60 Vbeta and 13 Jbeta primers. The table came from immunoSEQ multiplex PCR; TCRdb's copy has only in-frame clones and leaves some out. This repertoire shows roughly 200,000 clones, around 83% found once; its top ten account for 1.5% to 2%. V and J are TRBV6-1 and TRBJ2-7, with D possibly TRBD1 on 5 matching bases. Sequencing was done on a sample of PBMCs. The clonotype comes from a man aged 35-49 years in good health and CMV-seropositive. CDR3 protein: CASTRVQGEQYF. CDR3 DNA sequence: TGTGCCAGCACCAGGGTCCAGGGCGAGCAGTACTTC.